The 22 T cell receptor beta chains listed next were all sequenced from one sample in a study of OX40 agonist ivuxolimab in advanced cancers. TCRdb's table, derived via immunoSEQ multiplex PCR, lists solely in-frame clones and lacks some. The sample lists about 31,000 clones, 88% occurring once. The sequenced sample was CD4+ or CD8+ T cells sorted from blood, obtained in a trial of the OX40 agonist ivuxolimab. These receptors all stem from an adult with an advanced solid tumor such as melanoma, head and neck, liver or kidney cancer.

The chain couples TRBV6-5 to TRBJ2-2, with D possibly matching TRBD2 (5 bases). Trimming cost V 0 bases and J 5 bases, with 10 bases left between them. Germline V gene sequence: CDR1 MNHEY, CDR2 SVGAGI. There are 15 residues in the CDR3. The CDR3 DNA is TGTGCCAGCAGTTACTCTTCCGGGGATACCGGGGAGCTGTTTTTT. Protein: CASSYSSGDTGELFF.

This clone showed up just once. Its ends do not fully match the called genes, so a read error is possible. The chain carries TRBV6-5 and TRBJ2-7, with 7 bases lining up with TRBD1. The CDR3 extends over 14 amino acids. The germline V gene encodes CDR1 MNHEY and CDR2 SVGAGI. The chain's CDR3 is CASSHSTGYYEQYF. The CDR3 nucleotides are TGTGCCAGCAGTCACTCGACAGGGTACTACGAGCAGTACTTC.

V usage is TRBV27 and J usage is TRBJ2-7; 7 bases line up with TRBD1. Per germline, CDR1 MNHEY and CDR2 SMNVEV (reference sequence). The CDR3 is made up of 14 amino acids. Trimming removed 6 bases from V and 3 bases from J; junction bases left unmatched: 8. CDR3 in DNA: TGTGCCAGCAGCCGTACAGGGGTAAGCTACGAGCAGTACTTC. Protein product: CASSRTGVSYEQYF.

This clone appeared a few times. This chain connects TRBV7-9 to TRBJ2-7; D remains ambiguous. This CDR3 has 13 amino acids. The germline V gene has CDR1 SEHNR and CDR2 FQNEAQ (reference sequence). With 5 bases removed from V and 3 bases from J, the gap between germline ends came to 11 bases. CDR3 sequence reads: CASSLDTFYEQYF. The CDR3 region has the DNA TGTGCCAGCAGCCTAGACACTTTCTACGAGCAGTACTTC.

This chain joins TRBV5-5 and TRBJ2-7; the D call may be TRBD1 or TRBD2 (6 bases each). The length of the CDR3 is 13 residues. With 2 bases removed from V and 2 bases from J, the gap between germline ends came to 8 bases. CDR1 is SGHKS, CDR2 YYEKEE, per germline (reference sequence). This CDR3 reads CASSFRGPYEQYF. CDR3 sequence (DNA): TGTGCCAGCAGCTTCCGGGGGCCCTACGAGCAGTACTTC.

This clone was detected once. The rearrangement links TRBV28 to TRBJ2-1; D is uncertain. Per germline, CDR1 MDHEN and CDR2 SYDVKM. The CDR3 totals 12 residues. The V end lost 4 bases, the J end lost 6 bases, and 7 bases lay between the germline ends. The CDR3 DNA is TGTGCCAGCAGTTCGGGCCTCAATGAGCAGTTCTTC. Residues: CASSSGLNEQFF.

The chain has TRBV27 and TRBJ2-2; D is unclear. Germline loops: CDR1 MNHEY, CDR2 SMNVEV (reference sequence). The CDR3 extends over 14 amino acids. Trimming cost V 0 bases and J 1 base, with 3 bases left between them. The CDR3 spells CASSLSGNTGELFF. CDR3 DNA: TGTGCCAGCAGTTTATCCGGGAACACCGGGGAGCTGTTTTTT.

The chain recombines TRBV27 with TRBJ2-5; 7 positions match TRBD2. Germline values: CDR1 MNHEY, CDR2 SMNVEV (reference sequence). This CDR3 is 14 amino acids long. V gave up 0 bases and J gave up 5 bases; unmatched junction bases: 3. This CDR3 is CASSLSVGGETQYF. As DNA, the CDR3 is TGTGCCAGCAGTTTATCGGTGGGAGGGGAGACCCAGTACTTC.

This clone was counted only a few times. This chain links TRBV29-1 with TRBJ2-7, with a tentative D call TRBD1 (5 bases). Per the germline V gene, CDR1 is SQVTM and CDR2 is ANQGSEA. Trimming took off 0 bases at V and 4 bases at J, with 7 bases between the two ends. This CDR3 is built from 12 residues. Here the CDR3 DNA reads TGCAGCGTTGAAGACCAGGGTTACGAGCAGTACTTC. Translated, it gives CSVEDQGYEQYF.

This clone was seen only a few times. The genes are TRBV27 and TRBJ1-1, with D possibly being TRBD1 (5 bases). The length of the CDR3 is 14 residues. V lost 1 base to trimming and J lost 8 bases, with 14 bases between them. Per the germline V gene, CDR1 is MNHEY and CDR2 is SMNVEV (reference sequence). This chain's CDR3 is CASSLYTAGSEAFF. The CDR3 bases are TGTGCCAGCAGTTTATATACTGCAGGGTCCGAAGCTTTCTTT.

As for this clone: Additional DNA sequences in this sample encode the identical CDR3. CDR3 DNA: TGTGCCTGGAGTACGGGGCACTATCGGGATGAAGCTTTCTTT. This gives the protein CAWSTGHYRDEAFF. The J gene is TRBJ1-1, the V gene TRBV30, with TRBD1 as a possible D gene (5 bases). Between the trimmed V and J ends, which lost 2 bases and 7 bases, there was a span of 17 bases. This CDR3 spans 14 amino acids. CDR1 and CDR2 from the germline V gene are GTSNPN and SVGIG (reference sequence).

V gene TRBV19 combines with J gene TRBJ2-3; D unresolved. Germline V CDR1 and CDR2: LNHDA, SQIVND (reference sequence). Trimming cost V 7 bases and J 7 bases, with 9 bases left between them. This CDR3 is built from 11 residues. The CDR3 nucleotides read TGTGCCAGTACCTCAGACTATACGCAGTATTTT. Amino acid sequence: CASTSDYTQYF.

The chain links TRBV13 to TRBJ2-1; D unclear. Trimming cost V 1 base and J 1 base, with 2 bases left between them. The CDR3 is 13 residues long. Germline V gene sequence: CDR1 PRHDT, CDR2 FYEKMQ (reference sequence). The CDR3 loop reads CASSLVSYNEQFF. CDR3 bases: TGTGCCAGCAGCTTAGTTTCCTACAATGAGCAGTTCTTC.

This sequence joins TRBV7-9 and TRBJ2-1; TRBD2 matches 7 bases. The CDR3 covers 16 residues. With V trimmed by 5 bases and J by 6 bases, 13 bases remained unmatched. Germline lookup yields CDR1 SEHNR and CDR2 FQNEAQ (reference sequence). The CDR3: CASSARGNGLGNEQFF. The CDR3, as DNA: TGTGCCAGCAGCGCCCGGGGGAACGGACTAGGCAATGAGCAGTTCTTC.

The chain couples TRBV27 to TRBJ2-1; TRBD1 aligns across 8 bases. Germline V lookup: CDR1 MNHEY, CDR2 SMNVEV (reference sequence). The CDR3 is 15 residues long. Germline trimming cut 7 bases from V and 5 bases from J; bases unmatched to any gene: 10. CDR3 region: CASIPVGTGDNEQFF. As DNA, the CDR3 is TGTGCCAGCATCCCTGTAGGGACAGGTGACAATGAGCAGTTCTTC.

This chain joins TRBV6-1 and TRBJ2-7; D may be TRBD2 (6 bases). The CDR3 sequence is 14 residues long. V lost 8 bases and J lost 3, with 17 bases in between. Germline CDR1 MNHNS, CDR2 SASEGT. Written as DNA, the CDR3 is TGTGCCAGCGGAGGATGGGACGGGAGCTACGAGCAGTACTTC. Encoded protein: CASGGWDGSYEQYF.

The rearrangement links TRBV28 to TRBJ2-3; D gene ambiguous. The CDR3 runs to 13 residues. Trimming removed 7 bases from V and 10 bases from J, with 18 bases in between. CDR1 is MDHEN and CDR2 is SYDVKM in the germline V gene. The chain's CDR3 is CASTHPEIRAQYF. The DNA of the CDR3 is TGTGCCAGCACCCACCCCGAGATTAGGGCGCAGTATTTT. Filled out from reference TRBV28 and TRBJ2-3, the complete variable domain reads DVKVTQSSRYLVKRTGEKVFLECVQDMDHENMFWYRQDPGLGLRLIYFSYDVKMKEKGDIPEGYSVSREKKERFSLILESASTNQTSMYLCASTHPEIRAQYFGPGTRLTVL.

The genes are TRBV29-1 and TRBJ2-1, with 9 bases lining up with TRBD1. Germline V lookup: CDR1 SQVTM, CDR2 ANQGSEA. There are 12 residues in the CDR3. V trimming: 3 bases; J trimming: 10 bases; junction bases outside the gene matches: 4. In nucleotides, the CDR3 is TGCAGCGTTGACGAACAGGGGGCAGAGCAGTTCTTC. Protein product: CSVDEQGAEQFF.

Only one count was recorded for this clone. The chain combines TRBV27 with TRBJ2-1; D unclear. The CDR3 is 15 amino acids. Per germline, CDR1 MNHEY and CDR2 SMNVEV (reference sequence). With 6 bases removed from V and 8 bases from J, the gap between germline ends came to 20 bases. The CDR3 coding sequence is TGTGCCAGCAGCATCCTGGGGTCCGGTTTCGATGAGCAGTTCTTC. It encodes CASSILGSGFDEQFF.

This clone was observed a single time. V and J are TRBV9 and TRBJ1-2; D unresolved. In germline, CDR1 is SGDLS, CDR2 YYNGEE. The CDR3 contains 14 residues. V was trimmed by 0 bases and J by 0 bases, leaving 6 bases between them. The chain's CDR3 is CASSVVGTNYGYTF. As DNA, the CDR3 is TGTGCCAGCAGCGTAGTGGGCACTAACTATGGCTACACCTTC.

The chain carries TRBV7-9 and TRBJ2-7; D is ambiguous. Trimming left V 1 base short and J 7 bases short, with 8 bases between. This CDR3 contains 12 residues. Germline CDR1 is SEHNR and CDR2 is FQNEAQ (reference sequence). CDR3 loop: CASSLGAREQYF. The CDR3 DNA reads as TGTGCCAGCAGCTTAGGGGCGAGGGAGCAGTACTTC.

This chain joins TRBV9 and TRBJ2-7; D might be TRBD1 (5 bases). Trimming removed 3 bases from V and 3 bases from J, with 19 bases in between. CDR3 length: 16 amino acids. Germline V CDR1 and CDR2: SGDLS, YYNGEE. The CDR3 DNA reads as TGTGCCAGCAGCGCAGTGGGGCGGACAAGCCTCTACGAGCAGTACTTC. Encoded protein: CASSAVGRTSLYEQYF.